This T cell receptor (beta chain) is drawn from a study of T cell responses to AZD1222 COVID-19 vaccine. Overall study results and limits: Donors, mostly white British, included more females; clonal diversity was possibly underestimated.

Concerning this clone: The target antigen is unknown.

The method was immunoSEQ multiplex PCR; TCRdb's version includes in-frame clones alone and lacks a portion of them. The sample includes approximately 130,000 clones, about nine tenths of them seen just once. CDR3 length equals 15 residues. The V segment lost 1 base and the J segment 5 bases; nucleotides outside the gene matches: 5. CDR1 SGHTA and CDR2 FQGNSA come from the germline V gene. The material was peripheral blood, obtained 28 days after the second dose of the MenACWY control vaccine. The receptor's source is an adult who received the MenACWY meningococcal vaccine as a control. The chain employs TRBV7-2 and TRBJ2-7; 10 nucleotides match TRBD1. The CDR3 sequence is CASSLVWGQGHEQYF. The CDR3 nucleotides read TGTGCCAGCAGCTTAGTATGGGGACAGGGGCACGAGCAGTACTTC.